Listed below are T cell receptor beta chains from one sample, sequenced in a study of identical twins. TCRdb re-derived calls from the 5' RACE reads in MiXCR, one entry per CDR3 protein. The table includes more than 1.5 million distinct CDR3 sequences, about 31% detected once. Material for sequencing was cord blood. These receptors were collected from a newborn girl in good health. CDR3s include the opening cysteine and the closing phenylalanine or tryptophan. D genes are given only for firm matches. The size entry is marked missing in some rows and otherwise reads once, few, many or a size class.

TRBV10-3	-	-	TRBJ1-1	TGTGCCATCAGTGAAGTGGGGGAGGGCACTGAAGCTTTCTTT	CAISEVGEGTEAFF
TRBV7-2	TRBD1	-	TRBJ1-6	TGTGCCAGCAGCTTAGGAACAGGGGCGCGAGGTTCACCCCTCCACTTT	CASSLGTGARGSPLHF
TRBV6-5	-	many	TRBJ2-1	TGTGCCAGCAGTTACTCCCTGAGCAATGAGCAGTTCTTC	CASSYSLSNEQFF
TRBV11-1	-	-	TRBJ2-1	TGTGCCAGCAGGCGAAGGGGGGGGGCCTACAATGAGCAGTTCTTC	CASRRRGGAYNEQFF
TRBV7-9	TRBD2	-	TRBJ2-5	TGTGCCAGCAGCTCAGGACTAGCGGAAGGAAATGAGCAGTACTTC	CASSSGLAEGNEQYF
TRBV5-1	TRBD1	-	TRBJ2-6	TGCGCCAGCAGCTTGGTACAGGGGCTCTTCTCTGGGGCCAACGTCCTGACTTTC	CASSLVQGLFSGANVLTF
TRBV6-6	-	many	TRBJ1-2	TGTGCCAGCAGTTACTCAGACAAGTCTAACTATGGCTACACCTTC	CASSYSDKSNYGYTF
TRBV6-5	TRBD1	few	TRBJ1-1	TGTGCCAGCAGATATCTAGGACAGGGTAACACTGAAGCTTTCTTT	CASRYLGQGNTEAFF
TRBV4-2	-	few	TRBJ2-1	TGTGCCAGCAGCCAAGATGGGGGGCCGGGGCATAAGGATTACAATGAGCAGTTCTTC	CASSQDGGPGHKDYNEQFF
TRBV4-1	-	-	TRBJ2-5	TGCGCCAGCAGCCAACAGGCAAAACAAGAGATCCAGTACTTC	CASSQQAKQEIQYF
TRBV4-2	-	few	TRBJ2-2	TGTGCCAGCAGCCAAGATGTAGGACTTCCCGGGGAGCTGTTTTTT	CASSQDVGLPGELFF
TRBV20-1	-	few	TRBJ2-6	TGCAGTGCTAGAGATCCCAGGGGAAGCTCTGGGGCCAACGTCCTGACTTTC	CSARDPRGSSGANVLTF
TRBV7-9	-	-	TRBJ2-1	TGTGCCAGCAGCTTAAATCCCTACAATGAGCAGTTCTTC	CASSLNPYNEQFF
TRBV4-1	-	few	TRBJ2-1	TGCGCCAGCAGCCAAGGACTAGGCGGTGAGCAGTTCTTC	CASSQGLGGEQFF
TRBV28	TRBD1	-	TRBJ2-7	TGTGCCAGCAGTTTATGGACCGGGACAGGGGTGGTCTACGAGCAGTACTTC	CASSLWTGTGVVYEQYF
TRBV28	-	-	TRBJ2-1	TGTGCCAGCAGGCTACAGAGACTGAACTACAATGAGCAGTTCTTC	CASRLQRLNYNEQFF